This T cell receptor (beta chain) derives from a study of cytomegalovirus exposure and HLA in healthy donors. The study's findings and limits: By HLA locus, TCR association rates varied in a later analysis, with DRB1 showing the most and HLA-C the fewest. Three CMV-associated chains proved CMV antigen-specific in vitro. It emerged from a later analysis that several of the most significant clusters appeared to be linked to common viral pathogens.

As concerns this clone: The target antigen is unknown.

The study sampled nominally healthy donors, though unrecorded immune exposures were likely. V was trimmed by 0 bases and J by 4 bases, leaving 9 bases between them. Germline CDR1 reads SGHRS; CDR2 reads YFSETQ. The CDR3 is made up of 14 amino acids. PCR employed 60 Vbeta and 13 Jbeta primers. Generated by immunoSEQ multiplex PCR, the TCRdb table keeps only in-frame clones and is missing some. This table holds around 200,000 clones, about 83% found once. Sequencing used PBMCs. The origin of this receptor is a woman aged 45-60 years in good health and CMV-seropositive. The V and J genes are TRBV5-1 and TRBJ2-3; D is unresolved. The CDR3 DNA reads as TGCGCCAGCAGCTTGGGCGAGTCCCCAGATACGCAGTATTTT. Translated: CASSLGESPDTQYF.